The 12 T cell receptor beta chains reported below all come from one sample, sequenced in a study of CD8 T cells in ankylosing spondylitis (dated 2017 in TCRdb). The library was prepared using 5' RACE. Sequencing used an Illumina HiSeq 2500. TCRdb cleaned the public reads at Q25 with fastp, built clones with MiXCR and kept in-frame beta chains. CDR3 protein sequences are deduplicated, and each keeps its most common genes and DNA. The sample table holds some 250,000 distinct CDR3 sequences, of which more than 20% were seen once. The ten biggest clones cover around 0.64% of the sample. Material: blood, either unsorted or a sorted T cell fraction (not recorded which). Receptors originate from a male donor with ankylosing spondylitis or in good health (not recorded which).

The V call is TRBV20-1, the J call TRBJ2-5, with 9 nucleotides matching TRBD2. The CDR3 extends over 18 amino acids. The V segment lost 6 bases and the J segment 5 bases; nucleotides outside the gene matches: 22. Per the germline V gene, CDR1 is DFQATT and CDR2 is SNEGSKA (reference sequence). CDR3 amino acids: CSAQTRGGLALGWETQYF. The CDR3 DNA reads TGCAGTGCACAAACCCGGGGGGGACTAGCCCTTGGTTGGGAGACCCAGTACTTC.

CDR3 nucleotide sequence: TGTGCCAGCAGCGCACAGGGCCCCAGCTACACCTTC. This encodes CASSAQGPSYTF. The rearrangement links TRBV9 to TRBJ1-2; tentatively, D is TRBD1 (6 bases). This CDR3 has 12 residues. The germline gives CDR1 SGDLS, CDR2 YYNGEE. Trimming shortened V by 3 bases and J by 9 bases, and 12 bases separated the two germline ends. The whole variable domain, remainder taken from reference TRBV9 and TRBJ1-2, is DSGVTQTPKHLITATGQRVTLRCSPRSGDLSVYWYQQSLDQGLQFLIQYYNGEERAKGNILERFSAQQFPDLHSELNLSSLELGDSALYFCASSAQGPSYTFGSGTRLTVV.

This sequence joins TRBV3-1 and TRBJ2-1; 9 positions agree with TRBD1. Losses at the gene ends were 5 bases for V and 8 bases for J; bases not matched to a gene: 10. Germline assignment: CDR1 LGHDT and CDR2 YNNKEL (reference sequence). There are 15 residues in the CDR3. CDR3 nucleotide sequence: TGTGCCAGCAGCGCATGGGGGACAGGGTCTTATGAGCAGTTCTTC. Its protein product is CASSAWGTGSYEQFF.

This clonotype has a handful of counts. The rearrangement joins TRBV29-1 to TRBJ2-6; D is undetermined. Germline V gene lookup returns CDR1 SQVTM and CDR2 ANQGSEA. With 4 bases removed from V and 0 bases from J, the gap between germline ends came to 10 bases. The CDR3 totals 15 residues. The CDR3 nucleotides are TGCAGCGTTGCTCCCAGGCTCTCTGGGGCCAACGTCCTGACTTTC. Translated: CSVAPRLSGANVLTF.

This clonotype has a count of ten or more. The chain recombines TRBV11-2 with TRBJ1-2; D gene ambiguous. V lost 0 bases and J lost 7, with 9 bases in between. Looked up from germline, CDR1 is SGHAT and CDR2 is FQNNGV. The CDR3 covers 13 residues. CDR3 nucleotide sequence: TGTGCCAGCAGCTTAGATCTCGGGGTTGGCTACACCTTC. Translation: CASSLDLGVGYTF.

V usage is TRBV29-1 and J usage is TRBJ2-7; D is ambiguous. The V gene lost 6 bases and the J gene lost 6 bases, with 12 bases spanning the gap. This CDR3 region has 11 residues. The germline gives CDR1 SQVTM, CDR2 ANQGSEA. CDR3 bases: TGCAGCGTGGATAATTTAGGCGAGCAGTACTTC. It encodes CSVDNLGEQYF.

This clonotype has at least ten counts. This chain joins TRBV7-9 and TRBJ1-6, with D possibly matching TRBD1 (5 bases). The CDR3 is 13 residues long. Germline lookup yields CDR1 SEHNR and CDR2 FQNEAQ (reference sequence). The V end was cut by 5 bases, the J end by 14 bases, with 16 bases between. The CDR3 bases are TGTGCCAGCAGCCCCGGGACCGGTGTTACCCTCCACTTT. Residues: CASSPGTGVTLHF.

The rearrangement joins TRBV2 to TRBJ1-6; D might be TRBD1 (5 bases). The V gene lost 6 bases and the J gene lost 9 bases, with 18 bases spanning the gap. The germline V gene encodes CDR1 SNHLY and CDR2 FYNNEI. This CDR3 region has 15 residues. This CDR3 is CASSRAGQEASPLHF. The CDR3 nucleotides read TGTGCCAGCAGCCGAGCAGGACAAGAGGCTTCACCCCTCCACTTT.

The chain links TRBV2 to TRBJ2-2; 9 nucleotides agree with TRBD1. In germline, CDR1 is SNHLY, CDR2 FYNNEI. The trim removed 9 bases at V and 6 bases at J, leaving 5 bases unmatched. The CDR3 runs to 13 residues. CDR3 nucleotides: TGTGCCAGAAAGGGACAGGGCCCCGGGGAGCTGTTTTTT. It translates to CARKGQGPGELFF. The variable domain in full, with the rest retrieved from reference TRBV2 and TRBJ2-2, is EPEVTQTPSHQVTQMGQEVILRCVPISNHLYFYWYRQILGQKVEFLVSFYNNEISEKSEIFDDQFSVERPDGSNFTLKIRSTKLEDSAMYFCARKGQGPGELFFGEGSRLTVL.

The chain has TRBV5-6 and TRBJ2-1, with D possibly matching TRBD1 (6 bases). Germline loops: CDR1 SGHDT, CDR2 YYEEEE. The CDR3 has 15 residues. V lost 5 bases, J lost 5 bases, and 17 bases lay in between. The CDR3 sequence is CASSSLGGSHNEQFF. The CDR3 DNA follows: TGTGCCAGCAGTTCTCTAGGGGGATCTCACAATGAGCAGTTCTTC.

This clonotype has at least ten counts. V and J are TRBV29-1 and TRBJ2-1, with D perhaps TRBD1 (6 bases). V was pared by 4 bases and J by 9 bases, with 16 bases between. Per germline, CDR1 SQVTM and CDR2 ANQGSEA. CDR3 size: 13 residues. The CDR3 DNA reads TGCAGCGTTGGGGATACAGGGCGGAGTGAGCAGTTCTTC. Translated: CSVGDTGRSEQFF.

The rearrangement links TRBV24-1 to TRBJ2-1, with TRBD2 identical over 9 bases. CDR1 KGHDR and CDR2 SFDVKD come from the germline V gene. This CDR3 comprises 16 residues. V shed 7 bases and J 2 bases; nucleotides not matched to a gene: 8. The CDR3 sequence: CATRGAAGGTYNEQFF. The CDR3 nucleotides read TGTGCCACCAGGGGGGCAGCGGGGGGCACCTACAATGAGCAGTTCTTC.